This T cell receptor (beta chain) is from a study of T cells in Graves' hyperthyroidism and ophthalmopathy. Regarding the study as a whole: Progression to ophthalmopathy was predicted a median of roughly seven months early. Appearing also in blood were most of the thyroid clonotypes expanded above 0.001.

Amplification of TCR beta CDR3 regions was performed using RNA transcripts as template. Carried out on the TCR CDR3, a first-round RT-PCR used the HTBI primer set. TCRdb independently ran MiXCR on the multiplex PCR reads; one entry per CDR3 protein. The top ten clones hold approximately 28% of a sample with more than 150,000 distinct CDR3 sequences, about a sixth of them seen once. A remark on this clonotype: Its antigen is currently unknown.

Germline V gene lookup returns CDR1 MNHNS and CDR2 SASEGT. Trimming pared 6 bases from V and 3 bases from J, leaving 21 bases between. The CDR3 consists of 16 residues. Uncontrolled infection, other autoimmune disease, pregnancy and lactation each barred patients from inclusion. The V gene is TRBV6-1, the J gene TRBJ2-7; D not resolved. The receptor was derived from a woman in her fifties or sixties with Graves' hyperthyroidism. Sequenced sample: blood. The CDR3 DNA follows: TGTGCCAGCAGACGCCGCGAAGGTACGATCGACTACGAGCAGTACTTC. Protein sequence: CASRRREGTIDYEQYF.